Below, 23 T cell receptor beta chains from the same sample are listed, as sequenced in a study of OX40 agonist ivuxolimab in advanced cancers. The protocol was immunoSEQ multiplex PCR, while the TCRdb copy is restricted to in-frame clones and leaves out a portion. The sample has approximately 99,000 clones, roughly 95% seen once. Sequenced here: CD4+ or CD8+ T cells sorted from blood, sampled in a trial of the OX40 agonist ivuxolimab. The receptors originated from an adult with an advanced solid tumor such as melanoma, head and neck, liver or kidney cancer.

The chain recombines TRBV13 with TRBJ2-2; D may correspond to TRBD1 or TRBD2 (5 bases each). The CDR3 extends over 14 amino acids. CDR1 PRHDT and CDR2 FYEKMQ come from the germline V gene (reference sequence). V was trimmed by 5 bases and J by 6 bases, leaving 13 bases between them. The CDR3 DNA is TGTGCCAGCAGCCGAGAGGGGAAGGCCGGGGAGCTGTTTTTT. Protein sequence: CASSREGKAGELFF.

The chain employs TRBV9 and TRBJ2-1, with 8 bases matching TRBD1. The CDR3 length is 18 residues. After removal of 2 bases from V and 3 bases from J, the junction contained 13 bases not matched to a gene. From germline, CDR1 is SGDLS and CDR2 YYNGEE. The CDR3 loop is CASSVGRRDRLNYNEQFF. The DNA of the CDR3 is TGTGCCAGCAGCGTCGGACGTCGGGACAGGTTAAACTACAATGAGCAGTTCTTC. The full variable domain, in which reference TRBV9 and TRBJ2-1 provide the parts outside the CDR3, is DSGVTQTPKHLITATGQRVTLRCSPRSGDLSVYWYQQSLDQGLQFLIQYYNGEERAKGNILERFSAQQFPDLHSELNLSSLELGDSALYFCASSVGRRDRLNYNEQFFGPGTRLTVL.

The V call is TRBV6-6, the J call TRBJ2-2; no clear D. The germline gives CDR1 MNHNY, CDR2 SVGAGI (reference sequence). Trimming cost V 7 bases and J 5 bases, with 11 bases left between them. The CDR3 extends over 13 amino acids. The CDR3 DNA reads TGTGCCAGCAAATTCGGAGTTACCGGGGAGCTGTTTTTT. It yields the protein CASKFGVTGELFF.

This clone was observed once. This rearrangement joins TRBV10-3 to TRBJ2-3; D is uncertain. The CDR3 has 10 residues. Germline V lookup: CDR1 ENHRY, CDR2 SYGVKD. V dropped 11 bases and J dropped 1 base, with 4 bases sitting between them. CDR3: CAGGTDTQYF. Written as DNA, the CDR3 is TGTGCCGGAGGCACAGATACGCAGTATTTT.

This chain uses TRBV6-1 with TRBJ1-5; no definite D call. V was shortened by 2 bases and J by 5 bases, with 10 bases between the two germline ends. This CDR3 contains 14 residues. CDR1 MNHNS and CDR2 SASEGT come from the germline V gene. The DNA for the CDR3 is TGTGCCAGCAGTGAAACAAGGATTCATCAGCCCCAGCATTTT. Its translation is CASSETRIHQPQHF.

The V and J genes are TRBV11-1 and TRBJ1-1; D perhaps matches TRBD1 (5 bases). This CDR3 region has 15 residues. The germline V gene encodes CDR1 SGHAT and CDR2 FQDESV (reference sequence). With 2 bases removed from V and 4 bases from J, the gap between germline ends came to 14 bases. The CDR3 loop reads CASSLTGQGRTEAFF. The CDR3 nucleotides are TGTGCCAGCAGCTTAACTGGCCAGGGCCGCACTGAAGCTTTCTTT.

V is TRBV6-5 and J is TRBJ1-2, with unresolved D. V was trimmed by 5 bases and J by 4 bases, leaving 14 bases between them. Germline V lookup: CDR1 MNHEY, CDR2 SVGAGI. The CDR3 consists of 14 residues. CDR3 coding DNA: TGTGCCAGCAGTCACCGTTCTCGGGGCTATGGCTACACCTTC. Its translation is CASSHRSRGYGYTF.

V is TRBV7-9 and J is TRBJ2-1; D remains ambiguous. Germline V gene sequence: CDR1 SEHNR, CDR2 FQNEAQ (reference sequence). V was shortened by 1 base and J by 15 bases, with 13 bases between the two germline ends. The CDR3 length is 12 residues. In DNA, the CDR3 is TGTGCCAGCAGCTTAGATGGGCCCTTGGGGTTCTTC. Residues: CASSLDGPLGFF.

CDR3 coding DNA: TGCGCCAGCAGCTTGCGAGAGTTCGCCTACGAGCAGTACTTC. Protein sequence: CASSLREFAYEQYF. The chain links TRBV5-1 to TRBJ2-7; no clear D gene. Between the trimmed V and J ends, which lost 1 base and 2 bases, there was a span of 10 bases. The CDR3 loop spans 14 amino acids. Germline lookup yields CDR1 SGHRS and CDR2 YFSETQ. The whole variable domain, filled in from reference TRBV5-1 and TRBJ2-7, reads KAGVTQTPRYLIKTRGQQVTLSCSPISGHRSVSWYQQTPGQGLQFLFEYFSETQRNKGNFPGRFSGRQFSNSRSEMNVSTLELGDSALYLCASSLREFAYEQYFGPGTRLTVT.

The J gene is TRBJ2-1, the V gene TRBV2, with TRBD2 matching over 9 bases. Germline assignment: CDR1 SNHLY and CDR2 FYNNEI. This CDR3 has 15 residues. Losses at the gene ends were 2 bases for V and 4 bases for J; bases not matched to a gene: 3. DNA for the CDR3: TGTGCCAGCAGTGAACCTAGCGGGGTGTACAATGAGCAGTTCTTC. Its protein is CASSEPSGVYNEQFF.

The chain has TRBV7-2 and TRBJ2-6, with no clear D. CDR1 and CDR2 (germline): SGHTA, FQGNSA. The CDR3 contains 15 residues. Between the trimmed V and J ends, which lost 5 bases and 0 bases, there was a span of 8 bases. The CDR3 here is CASSQSPSGANVLTF. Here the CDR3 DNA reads TGTGCCAGCAGCCAGTCCCCCTCTGGGGCCAACGTCCTGACTTTC.

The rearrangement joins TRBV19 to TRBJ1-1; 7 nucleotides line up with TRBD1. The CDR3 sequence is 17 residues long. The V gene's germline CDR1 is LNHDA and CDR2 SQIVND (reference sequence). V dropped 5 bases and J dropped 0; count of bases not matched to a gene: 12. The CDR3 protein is CASSFPSTGQMNTEAFF. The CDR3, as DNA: TGTGCCAGTAGTTTCCCCTCTACGGGACAGATGAACACTGAAGCTTTCTTT. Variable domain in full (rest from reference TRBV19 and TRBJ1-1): DGGITQSPKYLFRKEGQNVTLSCEQNLNHDAMYWYRQDPGQGLRLIYYSQIVNDFQKGDIAEGYSVSREKKESFPLTVTSAQKNPTAFYLCASSFPSTGQMNTEAFFGQGTRLTVV.

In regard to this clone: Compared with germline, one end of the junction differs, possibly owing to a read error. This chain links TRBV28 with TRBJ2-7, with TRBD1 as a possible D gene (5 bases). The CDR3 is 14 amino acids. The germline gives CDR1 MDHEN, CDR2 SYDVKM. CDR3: CASSWFREMNERYF. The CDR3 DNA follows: TGTGCCAGCAGTTGGTTCAGGGAAATGAACGAGCGGTACTTC.

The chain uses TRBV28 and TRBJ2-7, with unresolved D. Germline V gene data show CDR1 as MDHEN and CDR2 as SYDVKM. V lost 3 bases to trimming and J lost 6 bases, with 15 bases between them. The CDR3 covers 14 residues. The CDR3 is CASSFAGYPSEQYF. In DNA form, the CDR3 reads TGTGCCAGCAGTTTCGCCGGTTACCCCTCCGAGCAGTACTTC.

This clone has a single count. The CDR3 DNA reads TGTGCCAGCAGTGAAGCGAATCGGGGGGCGCCCACTGAAGCTTTCTTT. Protein product: CASSEANRGAPTEAFF. This chain uses TRBV2 with TRBJ1-1; D perhaps matches TRBD1 (6 bases). The V end lost 0 bases, the J end lost 4 bases, and 15 bases lay between the germline ends. The CDR3 has 16 residues. Germline-derived CDR1 and CDR2 are SNHLY and FYNNEI.

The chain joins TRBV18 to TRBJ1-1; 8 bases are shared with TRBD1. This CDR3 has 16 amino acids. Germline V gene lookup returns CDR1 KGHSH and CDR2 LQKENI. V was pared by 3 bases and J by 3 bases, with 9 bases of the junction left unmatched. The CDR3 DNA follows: TGTGCCAGCTCACCTCTGACAGGGGCGGTCTACACTGAAGCTTTCTTT. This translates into CASSPLTGAVYTEAFF.

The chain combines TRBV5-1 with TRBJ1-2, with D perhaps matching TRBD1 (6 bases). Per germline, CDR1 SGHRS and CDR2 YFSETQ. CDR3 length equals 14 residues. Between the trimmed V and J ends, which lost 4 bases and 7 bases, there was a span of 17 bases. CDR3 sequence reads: CASSLEDSLSGYTF. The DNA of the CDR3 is TGCGCCAGCAGCCTAGAGGACAGCTTAAGTGGCTACACCTTC.

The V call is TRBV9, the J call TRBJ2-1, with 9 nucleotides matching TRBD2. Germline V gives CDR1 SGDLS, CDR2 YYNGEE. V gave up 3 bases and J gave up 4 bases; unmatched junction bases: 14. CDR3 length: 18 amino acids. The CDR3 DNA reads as TGTGCCAGCAGCGCCGGAACCCGGACCAGCGGGGGGTACAATGAGCAGTTCTTC. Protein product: CASSAGTRTSGGYNEQFF.

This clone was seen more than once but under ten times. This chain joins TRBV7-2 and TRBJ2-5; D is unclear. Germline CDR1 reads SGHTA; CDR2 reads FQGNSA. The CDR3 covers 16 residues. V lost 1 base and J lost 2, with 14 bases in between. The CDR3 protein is CASSLVLDSIQETQYF. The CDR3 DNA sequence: TGTGCCAGCAGCTTAGTCCTTGACTCAATTCAAGAGACCCAGTACTTC. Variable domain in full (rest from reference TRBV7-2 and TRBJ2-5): GAGVSQSPSNKVTEKGKDVELRCDPISGHTALYWYRQSLGQGLEFLIYFQGNSAPDKSGLPSDRFSAERTGGSVSTLTIQRTQQEDSAVYLCASSLVLDSIQETQYFGPGTRLLVL.

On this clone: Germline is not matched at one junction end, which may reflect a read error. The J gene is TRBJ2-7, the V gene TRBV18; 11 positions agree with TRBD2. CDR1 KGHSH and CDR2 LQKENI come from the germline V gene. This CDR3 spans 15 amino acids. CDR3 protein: CASSPQGLAELSGDF. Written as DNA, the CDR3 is TGTGCCAGCTCACCTCAGGGACTAGCGGAGCTTAGTGGGGACTTC.

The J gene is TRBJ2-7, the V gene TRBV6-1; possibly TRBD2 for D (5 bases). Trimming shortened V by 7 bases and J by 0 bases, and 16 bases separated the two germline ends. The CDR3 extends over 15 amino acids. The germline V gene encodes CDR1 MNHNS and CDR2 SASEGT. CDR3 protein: CASMEAWSASYEQYF. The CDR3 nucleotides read TGTGCCAGCATGGAGGCATGGTCGGCCTCCTACGAGCAGTACTTC.

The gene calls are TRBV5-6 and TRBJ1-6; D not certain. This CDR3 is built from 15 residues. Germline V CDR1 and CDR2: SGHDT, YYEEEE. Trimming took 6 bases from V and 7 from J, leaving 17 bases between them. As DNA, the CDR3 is TGTGCCAGCACCGACGGACCGACTCGGAATTCACCCCTCCACTTT. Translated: CASTDGPTRNSPLHF.

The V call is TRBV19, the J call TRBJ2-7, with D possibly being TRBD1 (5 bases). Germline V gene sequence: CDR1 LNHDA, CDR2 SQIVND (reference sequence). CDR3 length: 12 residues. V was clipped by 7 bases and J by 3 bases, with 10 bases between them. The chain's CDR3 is CASKGVLYEQYF. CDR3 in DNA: TGTGCCAGTAAAGGGGTCCTCTACGAGCAGTACTTC.